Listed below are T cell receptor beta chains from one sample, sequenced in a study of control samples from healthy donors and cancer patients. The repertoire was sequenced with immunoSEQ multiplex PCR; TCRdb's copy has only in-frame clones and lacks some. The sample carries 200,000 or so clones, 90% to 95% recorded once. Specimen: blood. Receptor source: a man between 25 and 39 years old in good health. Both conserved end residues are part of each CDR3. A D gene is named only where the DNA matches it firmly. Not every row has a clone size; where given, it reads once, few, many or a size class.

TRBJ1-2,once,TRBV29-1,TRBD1,CSIRTGDHYGYTF,TGCAGCATTAGAACAGGGGACCACTATGGCTACACCTTC
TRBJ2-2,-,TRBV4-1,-,CASSQFRGVNTGELFF,TGCGCCAGCAGCCAGTTTAGGGGAGTGAACACCGGGGAGCTGTTTTTT
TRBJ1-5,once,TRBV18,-,CASSQDRGGQPQHF,TGTGCCAGCTCACAGGACAGAGGAGGTCAGCCCCAGCATTTT
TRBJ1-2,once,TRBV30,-,CAWTSGPARGGYTF,TGTGCCTGGACCTCCGGTCCGGCTCGTGGTGGCTACACCTTC
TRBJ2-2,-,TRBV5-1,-,CASSFAPTGNTGELFF,TGCGCCAGCAGTTTTGCCCCGACAGGGAACACCGGGGAGCTGTTTTTT
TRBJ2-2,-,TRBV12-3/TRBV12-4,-,CASSPQNTGELFF,TGTGCCAGCAGTCCACAAAACACCGGGGAGCTGTTTTTT
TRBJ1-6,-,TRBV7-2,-,CASSARELSYNSPLHF,TGTGCCAGCAGCGCAAGGGAACTCTCCTATAATTCACCCCTCCACTTT
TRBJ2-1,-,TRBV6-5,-,CASRRYKGEQFF,TGTGCCAGCAGGCGATACAAGGGTGAGCAGTTCTTC
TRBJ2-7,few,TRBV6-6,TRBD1,CASSYSGQGANEQYF,TGTGCCAGCAGTTACTCGGGACAGGGGGCCAACGAGCAGTACTTC
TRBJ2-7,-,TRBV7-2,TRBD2,CASSLNSRTSGYEQYF,TGTGCCAGCAGCTTAAATTCGAGGACTAGCGGCTACGAGCAGTACTTC
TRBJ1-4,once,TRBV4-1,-,CASSQDGGRTNEKLFF,TGCGCCAGCAGCCAAGATGGGGGAAGAACTAATGAAAAACTGTTTTTT
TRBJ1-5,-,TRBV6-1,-,CASSDRVFRYHF,TGTGCCAGCAGTGACAGGGTTTTCCGCTATCATTTT
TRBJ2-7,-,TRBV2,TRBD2,CAIHIAGETYEQYF,TGTGCCATCCATATAGCGGGGGAAACCTACGAGCAGTACTTC
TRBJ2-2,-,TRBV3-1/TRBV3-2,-,CASSQASRELFF,TGTGCCAGCAGCCAAGCCTCCCGGGAGCTGTTTTTT
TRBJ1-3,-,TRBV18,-,CASSSPPGSGNTIYF,TGTGCCAGCTCATCACCCCCGGGCTCTGGAAACACCATATATTTT
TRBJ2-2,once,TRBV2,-,CASSDQWGGELFF,TGTGCCAGCAGTGATCAGTGGGGCGGGGAGCTGTTTTTT
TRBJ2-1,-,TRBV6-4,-,CASSDKLGGNEQFF,TGTGCCAGCAGTGATAAACTAGGCGGGAATGAGCAGTTCTTC
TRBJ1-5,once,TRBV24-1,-,CATSDRASSLNQPQHF,TGTGCCACCAGTGACCGAGCATCCAGTCTCAATCAGCCCCAGCATTTT
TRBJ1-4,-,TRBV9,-,CASSVGAGFSTNEKLFF,TGTGCCAGCAGCGTAGGAGCAGGGTTTTCGACTAATGAAAAACTGTTTTTT
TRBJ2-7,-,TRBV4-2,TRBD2,CASSQRTSGGYEQYF,TGTGCCAGCAGCCAACGGACTAGCGGGGGGTACGAGCAGTACTTC
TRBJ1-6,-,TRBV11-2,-,CATPIPLHF,TGTGCCACCCCGATACCCCTCCACTTT
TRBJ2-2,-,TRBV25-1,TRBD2,CASSPRLGGDTGELFF,TGTGCCAGCAGTCCCCGGTTGGGGGGGGACACCGGGGAGCTGTTTTTT
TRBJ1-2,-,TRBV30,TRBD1,CAWEPGGANYGYTF,TGTGCCTGGGAACCAGGGGGCGCTAACTATGGCTACACCTTC
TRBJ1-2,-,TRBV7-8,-,CASSLTDTGHGYTF,TGTGCCAGCAGCCTGACAGATACGGGGCATGGCTACACCTTC
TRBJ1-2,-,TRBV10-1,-,CASSRDLREGYTF,TGCGCCAGCAGTCGGGACTTAAGAGAAGGCTACACCTTC
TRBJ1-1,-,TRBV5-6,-,CASSTDLNTEAFF,TGTGCCAGCAGCACAGATCTGAACACTGAAGCTTTCTTT
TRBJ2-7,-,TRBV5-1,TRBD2,CASSSYGLAGSYEQYF,TGCGCCAGCAGCTCCTATGGACTAGCGGGGAGCTACGAGCAGTACTTC
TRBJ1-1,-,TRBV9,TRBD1,CASSVEQGTREAFF,TGTGCCAGCAGCGTAGAACAGGGGACCCGTGAAGCTTTCTTT
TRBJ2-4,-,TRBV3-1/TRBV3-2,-,CASSLYRQLHGAKNIQYF,TGTGCCAGCAGCCTGTACAGACAGCTACACGGGGCCAAAAACATTCAGTACTTC